The 8 T cell receptor beta chains in this list originate from one sample, sequenced in a study of blood T cell repertoires in COVID-19. TCRdb keeps only in-frame clones here, not all; method: immunoSEQ multiplex PCR. Of 250,000 or so clones in the sample, approximately 84% are singletons; the top ten hold 5% to 8%. What was sequenced was PBMCs or T cells enriched from blood (not recorded which). These receptors were collected from a woman aged 45-65 years who had been exposed to COVID-19.

A note on this clone: This sample includes further DNA sequences coding for the same CDR3. This sequence joins TRBV5-4 and TRBJ1-2, with D unclear. V was pared by 0 bases and J by 6 bases, with 6 bases between. CDR3 length equals 12 residues. CDR1 and CDR2 from the germline V gene are SGHNT and YYREEE (reference sequence). CDR3 bases: TGTGCCAGCAGCTTGGCCGGAGATGGCTACACCTTC. Amino acid sequence: CASSLAGDGYTF.

J is TRBJ2-2 and V is TRBV19, with 13 positions matching TRBD2. V gave up 6 bases and J gave up 2 bases; unmatched junction bases: 0. The CDR3 covers 15 residues. Germline assignment: CDR1 LNHDA and CDR2 SQIVND (reference sequence). The chain's CDR3 is CASRGLAGNTGELFF. The CDR3 coding sequence is TGTGCCAGTAGGGGACTAGCGGGAAACACCGGGGAGCTGTTTTTT.

The CDR3 is CATSEGDTEAFF. The CDR3 nucleotides read TGTGCCACCAGCGAGGGGGACACTGAAGCTTTCTTT. The chain recombines TRBV24-1 with TRBJ1-1; tentatively, D is TRBD1 (6 bases). Germline V gene lookup returns CDR1 KGHDR and CDR2 SFDVKD. The V and J ends lost 7 bases and 3 bases respectively, with 8 bases between them. The CDR3 spans 12 residues.

This chain links TRBV6-1 with TRBJ2-7; 8 nucleotides agree with TRBD1. This CDR3 is built from 16 residues. V shed 4 bases and J 6 bases; nucleotides not matched to a gene: 14. CDR1 is MNHNS, CDR2 SASEGT, per germline. CDR3 residues: CASSVLRVLQGGEQYF. The CDR3 nucleotides are TGTGCCAGCAGTGTTCTGAGGGTACTACAGGGGGGCGAGCAGTACTTC.

The rearrangement links TRBV6-5 to TRBJ2-2, with TRBD1 identical over 9 bases. The CDR3 loop spans 15 amino acids. The germline V gene encodes CDR1 MNHEY and CDR2 SVGAGI. The V and J ends lost 6 bases and 6 bases, in that order; junction bases with no gene match: 8. Written as DNA, the CDR3 is TGTGCCAGCAGGGTGGACAGGGGATTTCCCGGGGAGCTGTTTTTT. As protein: CASRVDRGFPGELFF.

The chain has TRBV4-1 and TRBJ1-4; no firm D call. This CDR3 is 15 amino acids long. V lost 0 bases, J lost 3 bases, and 8 bases lay in between. Germline V gene sequence: CDR1 MGHRA, CDR2 YSYEKL. Here the CDR3 reads CASSQEPAANEKLFF. As DNA, the CDR3 is TGCGCCAGCAGCCAAGAGCCAGCGGCTAATGAAAAACTGTTTTTT.

The V and J genes are TRBV10-3 and TRBJ2-1; the D gene is possibly TRBD1 (5 bases). The V and J ends lost 0 bases and 3 bases respectively, with 9 bases between them. CDR1 and CDR2 (germline): ENHRY, SYGVKD. The CDR3 spans 15 residues. CDR3 region: CAISESRQFYNEQFF. CDR3 DNA: TGTGCCATCAGTGAGTCGCGACAGTTCTACAATGAGCAGTTCTTC.

V and J are TRBV11-2 and TRBJ1-1; D remains unclear. Germline V lookup: CDR1 SGHAT, CDR2 FQNNGV. This CDR3 is 14 amino acids long. V was cut by 4 bases and J by 4 bases, with 13 bases left in between. CDR3 nucleotide sequence: TGTGCCAGCAGCTGGGTAATGGCAGGCACTGAAGCTTTCTTT. Protein sequence: CASSWVMAGTEAFF. The variable domain in full, with the rest retrieved from reference TRBV11-2 and TRBJ1-1, is EAGVAQSPRYKIIEKRQSVAFWCNPISGHATLYWYQQILGQGPKLLIQFQNNGVVDDSQLPKDRFSAERLKGVDSTLKIQPAKLEDSAVYLCASSWVMAGTEAFFGQGTRLTVV.